These 5 T cell receptor beta chains came from one sample sequenced in a study of human T cells and chemical hapten exposure. TCRdb re-analysed the 5' RACE reads in MiXCR, keeping a single row per CDR3 protein. Here the sample spans 80,000 or so distinct CDR3 sequences, more than 15% being singletons. Total RNA came from unfractionated whole blood. The receptors shown here come from a female donor in good health.

The rearrangement joins TRBV7-6 to TRBJ2-1; D is unclear. V gave up 4 bases and J gave up 5 bases, with 9 bases separating them. The CDR3 loop spans 13 amino acids. Per germline, CDR1 SGHVS and CDR2 FNYEAQ. CDR3 nucleotide sequence: TGTGCCAGCAGCTCACAGCCCGACAATGAGCAGTTCTTC. This translates into CASSSQPDNEQFF. The full variable domain, with the rest looked up from reference TRBV7-6 and TRBJ2-1, is GAGVSQSPRYKVTKRGQDVALRCDPISGHVSLYWYRQALGQGPEFLTYFNYEAQQDKSGLPNDRFSAERPEGSISTLTIQRTEQRDSAMYRCASSSQPDNEQFFGPGTRLTVL.

The V call is TRBV4-3, the J call TRBJ2-1; D is undetermined. V was trimmed by 0 bases and J by 4 bases, leaving 13 bases between them. CDR1 is LGHNA and CDR2 is YSLEER in the germline V gene. CDR3 length: 16 residues. CDR3 protein: CASSQDRLPIYNEQFF. The DNA for the CDR3 is TGCGCCAGCAGCCAAGATCGTCTACCAATTTACAATGAGCAGTTCTTC.

This clonotype has only a few counts. The rearrangement links TRBV6-5 to TRBJ1-6, with no clear D. The CDR3 spans 16 residues. The ends were cut back, 0 bases at V and 7 bases at J, with 13 bases in the middle. CDR1 is MNHEY and CDR2 is SVGAGI in the germline V gene. The CDR3 spells CASSYSMVLGNSPLHF. CDR3 bases: TGTGCCAGCAGTTACTCGATGGTGTTGGGCAATTCACCCCTCCACTTT.

The chain carries TRBV28 and TRBJ2-7, with no clear D. The germline V gene encodes CDR1 MDHEN and CDR2 SYDVKM. V was cut by 5 bases and J by 2 bases, with 10 bases left in between. The CDR3 runs 13 residues. CDR3 in DNA: TGTGCCAGCAGTAGGGTGGGTCCCTACGAGCAGTACTTC. Its protein is CASSRVGPYEQYF.

This clonotype was counted a few times. The CDR3 spells CSVGVGGSSTDTQYF. CDR3 coding DNA: TGCAGCGTTGGCGTAGGGGGAAGTAGCACAGATACGCAGTATTTT. The chain joins TRBV29-1 to TRBJ2-3, with D tentatively TRBD1 (6 bases). Germline assignment: CDR1 SQVTM and CDR2 ANQGSEA. Trimming removed 4 bases at V and 0 bases at J, with 14 bases between. The CDR3 is 15 residues long.